One and the same sample provided the 10 T cell receptor beta chains below, sequenced in a study of CD8 T cells in ankylosing spondylitis. TCRdb processed the 5' RACE reads anew with MiXCR; each CDR3 protein has one entry. The data hold approximately 100,000 distinct CDR3 sequences, with roughly 8.3% observed a single time. Sequencing input: blood, either unsorted or a sorted T cell fraction (not recorded which). The receptor source for this set is a male donor with ankylosing spondylitis or in good health (not recorded which).

In its sample, this clonotype was seen many times. Germline and junction disagree at one end, which may indicate a read error. This chain joins TRBV4-3 and TRBJ2-1; no clear D. From germline, CDR1 is LGHNA and CDR2 YSLEER. The CDR3 consists of 16 residues. The CDR3 loop is CANSQDGPGPEGEQFF. CDR3 nucleotides: TGCGCCAACAGCCAAGACGGACCGGGCCCCGAAGGGGAGCAGTTCTTC.

In this sample, this clonotype turned up a few times. The genes are TRBV9 and TRBJ2-2; TRBD1 or TRBD2 may be the D gene (5 bases each). CDR1 is SGDLS and CDR2 is YYNGEE in the germline V gene. Trimming removed 1 base at V and 4 bases at J, with 11 bases between. The CDR3 covers 15 residues. This chain's CDR3 is CASSVRAGTTGELFF. The CDR3, as DNA: TGTGCCAGCAGCGTAAGGGCAGGGACCACCGGGGAGCTGTTTTTT.

This clonotype occurred many times. The rearrangement links TRBV6-2 or TRBV6-3 to TRBJ1-5, with 9 bases identical to TRBD1. Germline values: CDR1 MNHEY, CDR2 SVGEGT. There are 15 residues in the CDR3. J gave up 4 bases and V 5 bases, and 6 bases lay outside the gene matches. The CDR3 bases are TGTGCCAGCAGTGGAACCGGGACAGGGAATCAGCCCCAGCATTTT. Translating gives CASSGTGTGNQPQHF.

This clonotype showed up many times. The V call is TRBV6-2 or TRBV6-3, the J call TRBJ2-2; 12 bases are shared with TRBD2. V gave up 5 bases and J gave up 7 bases; unmatched junction bases: 8. The CDR3 is 16 amino acids. The germline V gene has CDR1 MNHEY and CDR2 SVGEGT. In DNA, the CDR3 is TGTGCCAGCAGTCGGCTGACTAGCGGGAGAGGCGGGGAGCTGTTTTTT. It is translated as CASSRLTSGRGGELFF.

The sample holds many counts of this clonotype. The chain carries TRBV5-1 and TRBJ2-2, with TRBD2 identical over 8 bases. The J segment lost 3 bases and the V segment lost 0 bases, leaving 1 base of the junction unmatched. The germline V gene encodes CDR1 SGHRS and CDR2 YFSETQ. This CDR3 has 15 amino acids. The chain's CDR3 is CASSLELADTGELFF. The CDR3 DNA is TGCGCCAGCAGCTTGGAACTAGCGGACACCGGGGAGCTGTTTTTT.

The sample holds many counts of this clonotype. This chain joins TRBV5-1 and TRBJ2-7, with 10 positions matching TRBD2. Germline CDR1 and CDR2: SGHRS and YFSETQ. V was clipped by 7 bases and J by 5 bases; unmatched bases: 9. The CDR3 loop spans 14 amino acids. CDR3 sequence (DNA): TGCGCCAGCGCTGGAGCTAGCGGGAGCAACGAGCAGTACTTC. Amino acids: CASAGASGSNEQYF.

The table lists this clonotype with many counts. The rearrangement uses TRBV5-1 and TRBJ1-2; D may be TRBD1 (6 bases). The CDR3 contains 15 residues. Per the germline V gene, CDR1 is SGHRS and CDR2 is YFSETQ. V lost 4 bases, J lost 0 bases, and 13 bases lay in between. The CDR3 DNA reads as TGCGCCAGCAGCCTAAGGACAGCCTCTAACTATGGCTACACCTTC. Its translation is CASSLRTASNYGYTF.

This clonotype was observed many times. The chain couples TRBV4-1 to TRBJ2-3; no definite D call. The CDR3 loop spans 16 amino acids. The V gene lost 2 bases and the J gene lost 7 bases, with 19 bases spanning the gap. CDR1 and CDR2 from the germline V gene are MGHRA and YSYEKL. Here the CDR3 DNA reads TGCGCCAGCAGCCAAAACCGGGCCCAGACGCCATATACGCAGTATTTT. It is translated as CASSQNRAQTPYTQYF.

J is TRBJ1-1 and V is TRBV5-4; unclear D gene. CDR1 is SGHNT and CDR2 is YYREEE in the germline V gene (reference sequence). This CDR3 is 11 amino acids long. Trimming cost V 2 bases and J 10 bases, with 9 bases left between them. CDR3 in amino acids: CASSLGGAAFF. The CDR3 coding sequence is TGTGCCAGCAGCTTAGGCGGAGCAGCTTTCTTT.

This clonotype has at least ten counts. The chain employs TRBV4-3 and TRBJ2-1; D remains ambiguous. V was pared by 1 base and J by 4 bases, with 8 bases between. The CDR3 has 14 residues. Germline lookup yields CDR1 LGHNA and CDR2 YSLEER. The CDR3 reads CASSQAEGYNEQFF. CDR3 DNA sequence: TGCGCCAGCAGCCAAGCGGAAGGGTACAATGAGCAGTTCTTC.